These 25 T cell receptor beta chains share one sample of origin, sequenced in a study of intratumoral heterogeneity in liver cancer. TCRdb keeps only in-frame clones here, not all; method: immunoSEQ multiplex PCR. The repertoire includes some 20,000 clones, roughly 73% of them detected once, and 17% sits in the top ten. The sequencing here drew on tumor-adjacent normal tissue, taken before any cancer treatment. These receptors originate from a woman aged 70 to 79 with hepatocellular carcinoma.

The sample holds a few counts of this clone. The J gene is TRBJ2-7, the V gene TRBV2, with 10 bases matching TRBD2. There are 14 residues in the CDR3. Germline V gives CDR1 SNHLY, CDR2 FYNNEI. V shed 10 bases, J shed 4 bases, and the junction held 10 bases outside the gene matches. CDR3 coding DNA: TGTGCCATCGACAGACCTAGCGGGAGTTACGAGCAGTACTTC. This encodes CAIDRPSGSYEQYF.

By its share, this clone is medium-sized. The rearrangement joins TRBV2 to TRBJ2-7, with D perhaps matching TRBD1 or TRBD2 (5 bases each). Germline assignment: CDR1 SNHLY and CDR2 FYNNEI. V dropped 1 base and J dropped 2 bases, with 12 bases sitting between them. The length of the CDR3 is 15 residues. The CDR3 nucleotides read TGTGCCAGCAGTGAAGGGGTGGGACGGACCTACGAGCAGTACTTC. It translates to CASSEGVGRTYEQYF.

The chain joins TRBV12-3 or TRBV12-4 to TRBJ1-6; no clear D gene. With 7 bases removed from V and 6 bases from J, the gap between germline ends came to 7 bases. This CDR3 is 12 amino acids long. In DNA, the CDR3 is TGTGCCAGCACCATCGGTAATTCACCCCTCCACTTT. This sequence encodes CASTIGNSPLHF.

The V and J genes are TRBV30 and TRBJ1-2; 7 bases match TRBD1. This CDR3 contains 13 residues. Germline loops: CDR1 GTSNPN, CDR2 SVGIG (reference sequence). The junction had 6 bases not matched to a gene; V was cut back by 0 bases and J by 8 bases. The CDR3 region has the DNA TGTGCCTGGAGTGTATCCCGGGACAGCGGCTACACCTTC. This sequence encodes CAWSVSRDSGYTF.

The CDR3 protein is CASSLLGREETQYF. The CDR3 DNA is TGTGCCAGCAGTTTACTGGGACGTGAGGAGACCCAGTACTTC. This chain connects TRBV28 to TRBJ2-5; tentatively, D is TRBD1 or TRBD2 (5 bases each). This CDR3 comprises 14 residues. CDR1 and CDR2 from the germline V gene are MDHEN and SYDVKM. The V end lost 2 bases, the J end lost 5 bases, and 12 bases lay between the germline ends.

The chain carries TRBV7-9 and TRBJ2-3; 8 bases map to TRBD2. Germline CDR1 and CDR2: SEHNR and FQNEAQ (reference sequence). This CDR3 comprises 16 residues. V was pared by 5 bases and J by 4 bases, with 11 bases of the junction left unmatched. CDR3 residues: CASSQRGRGRPDTQYF. For the CDR3, the DNA is TGTGCCAGCAGCCAGCGGGGGCGCGGGAGGCCAGATACGCAGTATTTT.

The count of this clone is one. The rearrangement links TRBV6-5 to TRBJ2-7; TRBD1 matches at 9 bases. The CDR3 runs to 15 residues. Trimming at V came to 8 bases and at J to 6 bases, leaving 14 bases not matched to a gene. CDR1 and CDR2 (germline): MNHEY, SVGAGI. CDR3 protein: CASERKGTGSPEQYF. The CDR3 nucleotides read TGTGCCAGCGAGAGAAAGGGGACAGGGAGTCCCGAGCAGTACTTC.

This clone has more than one count but fewer than ten. The chain uses TRBV9 and TRBJ2-2; TRBD2 matches at 7 bases. CDR1 and CDR2 (germline): SGDLS, YYNGEE. CDR3 length: 14 residues. After removal of 7 bases from V and 3 bases from J, the junction contained 6 bases not matched to a gene. The DNA of the CDR3 is TGTGCCAGCGGGCGGGAGTCCTACACCGGGGAGCTGTTTTTT. It specifies CASGRESYTGELFF.

The sample holds one count of this clone. The genes are TRBV7-9 and TRBJ1-1; D is possibly TRBD1 (5 bases). The CDR3 loop spans 13 amino acids. Trimming removed 8 bases at V and 2 bases at J, with 12 bases between. Per germline, CDR1 SEHNR and CDR2 FQNEAQ (reference sequence). The CDR3 sequence: CASDRGLNTEAFF. For the CDR3, the DNA is TGTGCCAGCGATAGGGGACTAAACACTGAAGCTTTCTTT.

V and J are TRBV19 and TRBJ1-5, with D perhaps matching TRBD1 (6 bases). The CDR3 is made up of 15 amino acids. Trimming took off 7 bases at V and 3 bases at J, with 16 bases between the two ends. Germline V gene data show CDR1 as LNHDA and CDR2 as SQIVND (reference sequence). The CDR3 nucleotides read TGTGCCAGTAAGAGAAAACCAGGGGACAATCAGCCCCAGCATTTT. Encoded protein: CASKRKPGDNQPQHF. The full variable domain, completed using reference TRBV19 and TRBJ1-5, is DGGITQSPKYLFRKEGQNVTLSCEQNLNHDAMYWYRQDPGQGLRLIYYSQIVNDFQKGDIAEGYSVSREKKESFPLTVTSAQKNPTAFYLCASKRKPGDNQPQHFGDGTRLSIL.

The chain joins TRBV6-4 to TRBJ1-3; D remains unclear. The germline V and J ends were trimmed by 6 bases and 3 bases, with 12 bases remaining between them. Germline CDR1 is MRHNA and CDR2 is SNTAGT. The CDR3 has 14 amino acids. In DNA form, the CDR3 reads TGTGCCAGCAGAGAGGTTGGGTTTGGAAACACCATATATTTT. This sequence encodes CASREVGFGNTIYF.

CDR3 DNA sequence: TGTGCCAGCAGTGCGCTTGGGTTTACTAGCACAGATACGCAGTATTTT. Translating gives CASSALGFTSTDTQYF. The chain couples TRBV6-1 to TRBJ2-3; D remains unclear. V lost 4 bases, J lost 0 bases, and 14 bases lay in between. The CDR3 extends over 16 amino acids. Germline values: CDR1 MNHNS, CDR2 SASEGT.

The gene calls are TRBV28 and TRBJ2-5; 11 bases fit TRBD1. The germline V gene encodes CDR1 MDHEN and CDR2 SYDVKM. V gave up 4 bases and J gave up 4 bases; unmatched junction bases: 8. This CDR3 contains 16 residues. The CDR3 region is CASSSPGTGGGETQYF. CDR3 nucleotide sequence: TGTGCCAGCAGTTCTCCCGGGACAGGGGGTGGAGAGACCCAGTACTTC.

The rearrangement links TRBV6-5 to TRBJ2-3; D possibly corresponds to TRBD2 (6 bases). The CDR3 length is 15 residues. V was cut by 2 bases and J by 3 bases, with 12 bases left in between. CDR1 is MNHEY, CDR2 SVGAGI, per germline. The CDR3 DNA reads as TGTGCCAGCAGTTACGGGGAGGTGAGGACAGATACGCAGTATTTT. Translated: CASSYGEVRTDTQYF.

V gene TRBV5-4 combines with J gene TRBJ1-5, with 10 bases that match TRBD1. CDR1 is SGHNT, CDR2 YYREEE, per germline (reference sequence). The CDR3 totals 14 residues. After removal of 3 bases from V and 6 bases from J, the junction contained 3 bases not matched to a gene. The CDR3 is CASSSGTGVQPQHF. CDR3 bases: TGTGCCAGCAGCTCCGGGACAGGGGTTCAGCCCCAGCATTTT.

The genes are TRBV7-9 and TRBJ2-1; 8 bases align to TRBD2. Germline V gene sequence: CDR1 SEHNR, CDR2 FQNEAQ (reference sequence). The V and J ends lost 6 bases and 7 bases, in that order; junction bases with no gene match: 17. The CDR3 spans 17 residues. CDR3 sequence (DNA): TGTGCCAGCAGTTCCCAGTTGGCCGGGAGGGAAGTAAATGAGCAGTTCTTC. It yields the protein CASSSQLAGREVNEQFF.

A remark on this clone: Other nucleotide sequences from this sample produce the same CDR3. The genes are TRBV6-5 and TRBJ2-7, with D perhaps TRBD1 (5 bases). Trimming cost V 9 bases and J 1 base, with 10 bases left between them. The CDR3 totals 12 residues. CDR1 MNHEY and CDR2 SVGAGI come from the germline V gene. In DNA, the CDR3 is TGTGCCAGTCGCGACAGTTCCTACGAGCAGTACTTC. Translation gives CASRDSSYEQYF.

V usage is TRBV27 and J usage is TRBJ2-7; a possible D gene is TRBD2 (6 bases). This CDR3 spans 13 amino acids. Germline V gives CDR1 MNHEY, CDR2 SMNVEV (reference sequence). V was pared by 9 bases and J by 3 bases, with 15 bases between. In nucleotides, the CDR3 is TGTGCCAGGATCGCGGGACCCCACTACGAGCAGTACTTC. Residues: CARIAGPHYEQYF.

J is TRBJ2-1 and V is TRBV28; 11 positions agree with TRBD2. Germline CDR1 reads MDHEN; CDR2 reads SYDVKM. J gave up 6 bases and V 5 bases, and 9 bases lay outside the gene matches. The CDR3 sequence is 16 residues long. The CDR3: CASSLLAGGPINEQFF. The CDR3 bases are TGTGCCAGCAGTCTATTAGCGGGAGGGCCGATCAATGAGCAGTTCTTC. Based on the CDR3 plus reference TRBV28 and TRBJ2-1, the full variable domain is DVKVTQSSRYLVKRTGEKVFLECVQDMDHENMFWYRQDPGLGLRLIYFSYDVKMKEKGDIPEGYSVSREKKERFSLILESASTNQTSMYLCASSLLAGGPINEQFFGPGTRLTVL.

This clone has only one observation. The chain carries TRBV28 and TRBJ1-6; D is undetermined. Germline values: CDR1 MDHEN, CDR2 SYDVKM. This CDR3 region has 14 residues. Trimming removed 3 bases at V and 6 bases at J, with 9 bases between. The CDR3 DNA reads as TGTGCCAGCAGTTTCTTCTCGGGTAATTCACCCCTCCACTTT. Encoded protein: CASSFFSGNSPLHF.

The chain recombines TRBV6-4 with TRBJ2-1; D perhaps matches TRBD1 (5 bases). V was shortened by 0 bases and J by 9 bases, with 12 bases between the two germline ends. This CDR3 spans 14 amino acids. The V gene's germline CDR1 is MRHNA and CDR2 SNTAGT. The CDR3 region is CASSDSNRLGEQFF. CDR3 sequence (DNA): TGTGCCAGCAGTGACTCGAACAGGTTGGGTGAGCAGTTCTTC.

The chain has TRBV6-1 and TRBJ2-5; perhaps D is TRBD1 or TRBD2 (5 bases each). The germline V gene encodes CDR1 MNHNS and CDR2 SASEGT. The CDR3 is 17 residues long. The V and J ends lost 1 base and 5 bases respectively, with 20 bases between them. CDR3 coding DNA: TGTGCCAGCAGTGAAGTACTCCCGGGATCAAAGGGGGAGACCCAGTACTTC. Translating gives CASSEVLPGSKGETQYF.

As concerns this clone: Sequence at one end of the junction differs from germline and may be a read error. The chain combines TRBV7-7 with TRBJ2-2; 9 nucleotides agree with TRBD1. Germline CDR1 reads SSHAT; CDR2 reads FNYEAQ (reference sequence). This CDR3 comprises 15 residues. The CDR3 nucleotides read TGTGCTAGCAGCCCGGCCGGGACAGGGTACGGGGAGCTGTTTTTT. As protein: CASSPAGTGYGELFF.

J is TRBJ1-3 and V is TRBV25-1; 7 nucleotides agree with TRBD1. This CDR3 contains 18 residues. J was trimmed by 4 bases and V by 4 bases; bases with no gene match: 16. Looked up from germline, CDR1 is MGHDK and CDR2 is SYGVNS. The CDR3 loop is CASSAFATSTGAGNTIYF. In DNA form, the CDR3 reads TGTGCCAGCAGTGCCTTTGCTACCAGTACAGGGGCCGGAAACACCATATATTTT. The full variable domain, its missing parts supplied by reference TRBV25-1 and TRBJ1-3, is EADIYQTPRYLVIGTGKKITLECSQTMGHDKMYWYQQDPGMELHLIHYSYGVNSTEKGDLSSESTVSRIRTEHFPLTLESARPSHTSQYLCASSAFATSTGAGNTIYFGEGSWLTVV.

The chain links TRBV14 to TRBJ2-7; unclear D gene. Trimming shortened V by 4 bases and J by 3 bases, and 10 bases separated the two germline ends. The CDR3 has 13 amino acids. Looked up from germline, CDR1 is SGHDN and CDR2 is FVKESK. CDR3 in amino acids: CASSRDLLYEQYF. The CDR3, as DNA: TGTGCCAGCAGCCGAGATTTACTCTACGAGCAGTACTTC.